The rows below give T cell receptor beta chains drawn from one sample of a study of blood T cell repertoires in COVID-19. TCRdb's table, derived via immunoSEQ multiplex PCR, lists solely in-frame clones and lacks some. The sample shows 110,000 or so clones, over 70% of them seen only once. The specimen sequenced was peripheral blood. The source of these receptors is a man aged 45 to 65 with acute or convalescent COVID-19. Both conserved end residues are part of each CDR3. Fields, in order: J gene, V gene, clone size, D gene, CDR3 protein, CDR3 DNA. The D gene is left open where the match is weak. Size values are once, few and many counts, or a class for expanded clones, and some rows have none.

j_gene: TRBJ1-4
v_gene: TRBV18
abundance: NA
d_gene: NA
CDR3aa: CASSPWAPGDNEKLFF
CDR3nt: TGTGCCAGCTCACCATGGGCACCAGGGGATAATGAAAAACTGTTTTTT

j_gene: TRBJ2-7
v_gene: TRBV4-2
abundance: NA
d_gene: TRBD1
CDR3aa: CASSQEGTGGSYEQYF
CDR3nt: TGTGCCAGCAGCCAAGAGGGGACAGGGGGATCCTACGAGCAGTACTTC

j_gene: TRBJ2-6
v_gene: TRBV5-4
abundance: NA
d_gene: TRBD2
CDR3aa: CASSLAVAGISGANVLTF
CDR3nt: TGTGCCAGCAGCTTGGCCGTAGCGGGGATCTCTGGGGCCAACGTCCTGACTTTC

j_gene: TRBJ2-1
v_gene: TRBV5-4
abundance: NA
d_gene: NA
CDR3aa: CASSLKTASREQFF
CDR3nt: TGTGCCAGCAGCTTAAAGACAGCTTCCAGGGAGCAGTTCTTC

j_gene: TRBJ1-5
v_gene: TRBV6-1
abundance: NA
d_gene: TRBD1
CDR3aa: CASSHGQGKGQPQHF
CDR3nt: TGTGCCAGCAGTCACGGACAGGGGAAAGGTCAGCCCCAGCATTTT

j_gene: TRBJ2-1
v_gene: TRBV9
abundance: NA
d_gene: TRBD2
CDR3aa: CASSGDSGAHYNEQFF
CDR3nt: TGTGCCAGCAGCGGGGATAGCGGGGCCCACTACAATGAGCAGTTCTTC

j_gene: TRBJ2-7
v_gene: TRBV19
abundance: NA
d_gene: NA
CDR3aa: CASRQGMAYEQYF
CDR3nt: TGTGCCAGTAGACAGGGAATGGCCTACGAGCAGTACTTC

j_gene: TRBJ1-2
v_gene: TRBV5-1
abundance: NA
d_gene: NA
CDR3aa: CASSPGGAGYGYTF
CDR3nt: TGCGCCAGCAGCCCTGGAGGGGCTGGGTATGGCTACACCTTC

j_gene: TRBJ1-4
v_gene: TRBV5-1
abundance: once
d_gene: TRBD1
CDR3aa: CASSLGQAGGATNEKLFF
CDR3nt: TGCGCCAGCAGCCTGGGACAGGCCGGAGGCGCAACTAATGAAAAACTGTTTTTT

j_gene: TRBJ1-4
v_gene: TRBV28
abundance: NA
d_gene: TRBD1
CDR3aa: CASSLTGPGANEKLFF
CDR3nt: TGTGCCAGCAGTCTGACAGGGCCGGGTGCTAATGAAAAACTGTTTTTT

j_gene: TRBJ1-5
v_gene: TRBV4-1
abundance: NA
d_gene: NA
CDR3aa: CASSQDSRSQPQHF
CDR3nt: TGCGCCAGCAGCCAAGATAGCCGATCTCAGCCCCAGCATTTT

j_gene: TRBJ1-5
v_gene: TRBV30
abundance: NA
d_gene: NA
CDR3aa: CAWSVGYSNQPQHF
CDR3nt: TGTGCCTGGAGTGTGGGCTATAGCAATCAGCCCCAGCATTTT

j_gene: TRBJ2-5
v_gene: TRBV11-2
abundance: NA
d_gene: NA
CDR3aa: CASSLDLAGSETQYF
CDR3nt: TGTGCCAGCAGCTTAGATCTGGCAGGGTCAGAGACCCAGTACTTC

j_gene: TRBJ1-2
v_gene: TRBV6-6
abundance: NA
d_gene: NA
CDR3aa: CASSSRGGNYGYTF
CDR3nt: TGTGCCAGCAGTTCCCGCGGGGGCAACTATGGCTACACCTTC

j_gene: TRBJ2-3
v_gene: TRBV6-5
abundance: NA
d_gene: NA
CDR3aa: CASSNLQGSDTQYF
CDR3nt: TGTGCCAGCAGCAACCTCCAGGGGTCAGATACGCAGTATTTT

j_gene: TRBJ1-3
v_gene: TRBV11-2
abundance: NA
d_gene: TRBD1
CDR3aa: CASSPWTGGSGNTIYF
CDR3nt: TGTGCCAGCAGCCCGTGGACAGGAGGGTCTGGAAACACCATATATTTT

j_gene: TRBJ1-2
v_gene: TRBV2
abundance: NA
d_gene: NA
CDR3aa: CASSEAARGGKGYGYTF
CDR3nt: TGTGCCAGCAGTGAAGCGGCGCGTGGGGGCAAGGGCTATGGCTACACCTTC

j_gene: TRBJ1-2
v_gene: TRBV5-1
abundance: NA
d_gene: NA
CDR3aa: CASSLGGTANYGYTF
CDR3nt: TGCGCCAGCAGCTTGGGAGGTACTGCGAACTATGGCTACACCTTC

j_gene: TRBJ2-3
v_gene: TRBV28
abundance: NA
d_gene: NA
CDR3aa: CASCGLATDTQYF
CDR3nt: TGTGCCAGCTGCGGCTTAGCCACAGATACGCAGTATTTT

j_gene: TRBJ1-1
v_gene: TRBV19
abundance: NA
d_gene: TRBD1
CDR3aa: CASSIGDRTPMNTEAFF
CDR3nt: TGTGCCAGTAGTATAGGGGACAGGACCCCCATGAACACTGAAGCTTTCTTT

j_gene: TRBJ1-2
v_gene: TRBV6-5
abundance: NA
d_gene: NA
CDR3aa: CASSYTGQPHYGYTF
CDR3nt: TGTGCCAGCAGTTACACCGGACAGCCACACTATGGCTACACCTTC

j_gene: TRBJ1-5
v_gene: TRBV30
abundance: NA
d_gene: NA
CDR3aa: CAWSVLPGGSQPQHF
CDR3nt: TGTGCCTGGAGTGTACTTCCCGGGGGGTCTCAGCCCCAGCATTTT

j_gene: TRBJ1-6
v_gene: TRBV19
abundance: NA
d_gene: NA
CDR3aa: CASTDQGLQYNSPLHF
CDR3nt: TGTGCCAGTACCGACCAGGGACTGCAATATAATTCACCCCTCCACTTT

j_gene: TRBJ2-3
v_gene: TRBV10-3
abundance: medium-sized
d_gene: TRBD2
CDR3aa: CAISGLLAGDSTDTQYF
CDR3nt: TGTGCCATCAGTGGCCTACTAGCGGGGGATAGCACAGATACGCAGTATTTT

j_gene: TRBJ1-4
v_gene: TRBV6-5
abundance: NA
d_gene: TRBD1
CDR3aa: CASSLTGIREKLFF
CDR3nt: TGTGCCAGCAGTTTGACAGGGATTCGCGAAAAACTGTTTTTT

j_gene: TRBJ2-2
v_gene: TRBV10-1
abundance: NA
d_gene: NA
CDR3aa: CASSEAGLGGGELFF
CDR3nt: TGCGCCAGCAGTGAAGCCGGCTTGGGGGGCGGGGAGCTGTTTTTT

j_gene: TRBJ1-4
v_gene: TRBV27
abundance: NA
d_gene: NA
CDR3aa: CASRPNRVALEKLFF
CDR3nt: TGTGCCAGCAGACCGAACAGGGTGGCGCTAGAAAAACTGTTTTTT

j_gene: TRBJ1-2
v_gene: TRBV12-3/TRBV12-4
abundance: NA
d_gene: NA
CDR3aa: CASSPAANYGYTF
CDR3nt: TGTGCCAGCAGCCCCGCGGCTAACTATGGCTACACCTTC

j_gene: TRBJ1-3
v_gene: TRBV3-1/TRBV3-2
abundance: once
d_gene: TRBD1
CDR3aa: CASSQGTGSGNTIYF
CDR3nt: TGTGCCAGCAGCCAAGGGACAGGGTCTGGAAACACCATATATTTT

j_gene: TRBJ1-1
v_gene: TRBV3-1/TRBV3-2
abundance: NA
d_gene: TRBD1
CDR3aa: CASSQDQGAVAAFF
CDR3nt: TGTGCCAGCAGCCAAGACCAGGGGGCGGTGGCGGCTTTCTTT

j_gene: TRBJ2-2
v_gene: TRBV21-1
abundance: NA
d_gene: NA
CDR3aa: CASSTRKGQPNTGELFF
CDR3nt: TGTGCCAGCAGCACCAGGAAGGGACAGCCAAACACCGGGGAGCTGTTTTTT

j_gene: TRBJ2-7
v_gene: TRBV7-9
abundance: NA
d_gene: NA
CDR3aa: CASSLETYEQYF
CDR3nt: TGTGCCAGCAGCCTTGAGACCTACGAGCAGTACTTC

j_gene: TRBJ1-1
v_gene: TRBV6-5
abundance: NA
d_gene: TRBD1
CDR3aa: CASTRGLLTEAFF
CDR3nt: TGTGCCAGTACCAGGGGGCTTCTCACTGAAGCTTTCTTT

j_gene: TRBJ2-3
v_gene: TRBV19
abundance: NA
d_gene: NA
CDR3aa: CASSIDYLRTDTQYF
CDR3nt: TGTGCCAGTAGTATAGATTACTTGAGGACAGATACGCAGTATTTT

j_gene: TRBJ1-2
v_gene: TRBV29-1
abundance: NA
d_gene: TRBD1
CDR3aa: CSVEMQGAGGYTF
CDR3nt: TGCAGCGTTGAAATGCAGGGGGCGGGAGGCTACACCTTC

j_gene: TRBJ1-1
v_gene: TRBV30
abundance: few
d_gene: NA
CDR3aa: CAWTFDRKAFF
CDR3nt: TGTGCCTGGACTTTTGACAGGAAAGCTTTCTTT

j_gene: TRBJ1-5
v_gene: TRBV7-9
abundance: NA
d_gene: TRBD1
CDR3aa: CASSFTGGEQPQHF
CDR3nt: TGTGCCAGCAGCTTCACAGGGGGCGAGCAGCCCCAGCATTTT

j_gene: TRBJ2-7
v_gene: TRBV9
abundance: NA
d_gene: NA
CDR3aa: CASSVEPRTSYEQYF
CDR3nt: TGTGCCAGCAGCGTAGAACCGCGGACTTCCTACGAGCAGTACTTC

j_gene: TRBJ2-5
v_gene: TRBV6-1
abundance: NA
d_gene: NA
CDR3aa: CASSEARREETQYF
CDR3nt: TGTGCCAGCAGTGAAGCCCGCAGGGAAGAGACCCAGTACTTC

j_gene: TRBJ1-5
v_gene: TRBV11-3
abundance: NA
d_gene: NA
CDR3aa: CASSLKGQPQHF
CDR3nt: TGTGCCAGCAGCTTAAAGGGGCAGCCCCAGCATTTT

j_gene: TRBJ2-2
v_gene: TRBV9
abundance: NA
d_gene: NA
CDR3aa: CASSGAFFPGELFF
CDR3nt: TGTGCCAGCAGCGGGGCCTTTTTCCCCGGGGAGCTGTTTTTT

j_gene: TRBJ1-1
v_gene: TRBV5-5
abundance: NA
d_gene: NA
CDR3aa: CASSWYQGTEAFF
CDR3nt: TGTGCCAGCAGCTGGTATCAGGGCACTGAAGCTTTCTTT

j_gene: TRBJ1-6
v_gene: TRBV19
abundance: NA
d_gene: NA
CDR3aa: CASSIDGAGSSPLHF
CDR3nt: TGTGCCAGTAGTATCGATGGTGCCGGTTCATCACCCCTCCACTTT

j_gene: TRBJ2-1
v_gene: TRBV6-5
abundance: NA
d_gene: NA
CDR3aa: CASSYSGGPSYNEQFF
CDR3nt: TGTGCCAGCAGTTACTCCGGGGGTCCCTCCTACAATGAGCAGTTCTTC

j_gene: TRBJ1-5
v_gene: TRBV24-1
abundance: few
d_gene: NA
CDR3aa: CATSESLSNQPQHF
CDR3nt: TGTGCCACCAGTGAGTCACTTAGCAATCAGCCCCAGCATTTT

j_gene: TRBJ1-1
v_gene: TRBV9
abundance: NA
d_gene: NA
CDR3aa: CASSVIQGAEAFF
CDR3nt: TGTGCCAGCAGCGTTATACAGGGTGCGGAAGCTTTCTTT